This entry concerns a single TCR beta chain. The sample originates from a study of blood T cell repertoires in COVID-19. Study-level background: The United States, Italy and Spain were the sources of the acute and convalescent COVID-19 samples. In each case, the material was cDNA or gDNA derived from T cells, B-cell-depleted T cells, or PBMCs.

The authors' processing: Reference gene primer amplification yielded estimated nucleated cell counts. TCRdb's copy holds only in-frame clones and misses some; the assay was immunoSEQ multiplex PCR. V, J and clone size were drawn from that table, and D and trimming were deduced from the DNA. The sample lists 150,000 to 200,000 clones; about 86% were seen once. Trimming cost V 7 bases and J 6 bases, with 22 bases left between them. Germline assignment: CDR1 MDHEN and CDR2 SYDVKM. The CDR3 length is 15 residues. This sequence joins TRBV28 and TRBJ2-7; a possible D gene is TRBD2 (6 bases). The source of this sequence is a woman of 80 years or more with acute or convalescent COVID-19. The sequenced sample was peripheral blood. Written as DNA, the CDR3 is TGTGCCAGCAAACCTCTTGGGGGAGGTACGGGCGAGCAGTACTTC. Translation: CASKPLGGGTGEQYF.